The TCR beta chain under discussion was sequenced for a study of T cells in Graves' hyperthyroidism and ophthalmopathy. Study-wide points: Most clonotypes that expanded in the thyroid above 0.001 also showed up in blood. Ophthalmopathy could be told apart from stable hyperthyroidism with a 13 V-J model.

Remarks on this clonotype: The antigen remains unidentified.

TCR beta CDR3 region amplification was performed from RNA transcripts. The HTBI primer set served for first-round RT-PCR of the TCR CDR3. Using its own MiXCR run on the multiplex PCR reads, TCRdb lists one record per CDR3 protein. Of a few hundred thousand distinct CDR3 sequences listed, about a sixth are singletons. The germline gives CDR1 SGHRS, CDR2 YFSETQ. This CDR3 comprises 19 residues. Trimming removed 3 bases from V and 1 base from J; junction bases left unmatched: 13. This sequence joins TRBV5-1 and TRBJ2-7; 13 bases map to TRBD2. This TCR came from a woman aged 40 to 50 with Graves' ophthalmopathy. Source material: blood. This CDR3 is CASSWTLPGLAGRSYEQYF. In DNA form, the CDR3 reads TGCGCCAGCAGCTGGACGTTACCGGGACTAGCGGGACGATCCTACGAGCAGTACTTC.